Presented here are 22 T cell receptor beta chains from one specimen sequenced in a study of regulatory T cells in long-lasting Graves disease. Time point described: persistent/refractory GD, antithyroid drugs over 5 years with positive TRAb. RNA extracted from PBMCs served as the sequencing template. Arm-PCR with iRepertoire HTBI primers amplified the CDR3 regions for these TCR beta libraries. TCRdb re-derived calls from the multiplex PCR reads in MiXCR, one entry per CDR3 protein. The repertoire holds roughly 300,000 distinct CDR3 sequences, 20% seen once, with 29% in the top ten. The sample was peripheral blood mononuclear cells (PBMCs), taken when the disease was refractory, from a patient treated with antithyroid drugs. The receptor source for this set is a female donor with Graves disease.

The V call is TRBV14, the J call TRBJ1-2; no clear D gene. This CDR3 has 13 amino acids. CDR1 is SGHDN, CDR2 FVKESK, per germline. Deletions cut 2 bases from V and 7 bases from J, with 11 bases between. For the CDR3, the DNA is TGTGCCAGCAGCCAAAGTCGAGGAGCTGGCTACACCTTC. Translation: CASSQSRGAGYTF.

This clonotype has a count of ten or more. The chain has TRBV3-1 and TRBJ1-1; tentative D call: TRBD1 (5 bases). Looked up from germline, CDR1 is LGHDT and CDR2 is YNNKEL (reference sequence). The CDR3 runs 14 residues. V shed 5 bases and J shed 2 bases, with 12 bases lying between them. The CDR3 DNA is TGTGCCAGCAGCACAACGACAGACAACACTGAAGCTTTCTTT. Protein product: CASSTTTDNTEAFF. Based on the CDR3 plus reference TRBV3-1 and TRBJ1-1, the full variable domain is DTAVSQTPKYLVTQMGNDKSIKCEQNLGHDTMYWYKQDSKKFLKIMFSYNNKELIINETVPNRFSPKSPDKAHLNLHINSLELGDSAVYFCASSTTTDNTEAFFGQGTRLTVV.

This clonotype was observed a few times. The chain joins TRBV11-3 to TRBJ2-2, with 9 positions matching TRBD2. The germline CDR1 and CDR2 sequences are SGHNT and YENEEA. The ends lost 1 base at V and 7 bases at J; junction bases unmatched: 7. The CDR3 consists of 16 residues. CDR3 loop: CASSLGGGAVNGELFF. CDR3 DNA: TGTGCCAGCAGCTTAGGCGGGGGGGCCGTTAACGGGGAGCTGTTTTTT. Full variable domain (remainder filled in from reference TRBV11-3 and TRBJ2-2): EAGVVQSPRYKIIEKKQPVAFWCNPISGHNTLYWYLQNLGQGPELLIRYENEEAVDDSQLPKDRFSAERLKGVDSTLKIQPAELGDSAVYLCASSLGGGAVNGELFFGEGSRLTVL.

This clonotype was seen a few times. The chain links TRBV20-1 to TRBJ1-1; TRBD1 might be the D (6 bases). CDR1 and CDR2 (germline): DFQATT, SNEGSKA (reference sequence). V lost 3 bases and J 11 bases, leaving 13 bases between the germline ends. The CDR3 contains 11 residues. The CDR3 region is CSARGAGWAFF. The CDR3 bases are TGCAGTGCTAGGGGGGCAGGGTGGGCTTTCTTT.

This clonotype occurred many times. The V gene is TRBV7-2, the J gene TRBJ2-7, with a tentative D call TRBD1 (6 bases). V was cut by 5 bases and J by 4 bases, with 18 bases left in between. In germline, CDR1 is SGHTA, CDR2 FQGNSA. The CDR3 is made up of 15 amino acids. The CDR3 coding sequence is TGTGCCAGCAGCCCCGGTGGGGGCCTGATGTACGAGCAGTACTTC. Translating gives CASSPGGGLMYEQYF.

This clonotype was seen only a few times. The chain couples TRBV5-1 to TRBJ2-5; a weak D match, TRBD2 (6 bases). This CDR3 is built from 15 residues. Trimming shortened V by 2 bases and J by 2 bases, and 13 bases separated the two germline ends. Germline V gene lookup returns CDR1 SGHRS and CDR2 YFSETQ. CDR3 in DNA: TGCGCCAGCAGCTTCGGAGGGGAGCAACAAGAGACCCAGTACTTC. Amino acid sequence: CASSFGGEQQETQYF.

CDR3 nucleotide sequence: TGTGCCACCAGCAGGTTGGGGACTGATTCCTACGAGCAGTACTTC. It specifies CATSRLGTDSYEQYF. V is TRBV15 and J is TRBJ2-7; D is possibly TRBD2 (6 bases). CDR1 and CDR2 from the germline V gene are LNHNV and YYDKDF (reference sequence). The CDR3 covers 15 residues. Trimming took off 3 bases at V and 1 base at J, with 13 bases between the two ends.

Only a few counts were recorded for this clonotype. This CDR3 reads CASTDSGTGHEKLFF. CDR3 DNA sequence: TGTGCCAGCACCGACTCCGGGACAGGGCATGAAAAACTGTTTTTT. The V and J genes are TRBV6-1 and TRBJ1-4, with 9 bases that match TRBD1. CDR1 and CDR2 (germline): MNHNS, SASEGT. The CDR3 contains 15 residues. After removal of 7 bases from V and 6 bases from J, the junction contained 9 bases not matched to a gene.

Regarding this clonotype: A far larger clone is off by one base, so a read error is likely. This chain links TRBV14 with TRBJ1-2, with a tentative D call TRBD1 (5 bases). The V gene's germline CDR1 is SGHDN and CDR2 FVKESK. The germline V and J ends were trimmed by 6 bases and 14 bases, with 22 bases remaining between them. This CDR3 contains 13 residues. The CDR3 reads CASSSRTDTEGTF. The DNA of the CDR3 is TGTGCCAGCAGTTCACGGACGGACACGGAGGGGACCTTC.

This clonotype was recorded at least ten times. V gene TRBV3-1 combines with J gene TRBJ2-7, with TRBD1 matching over 7 bases. This CDR3 is 15 amino acids long. The V and J ends lost 1 base and 2 bases, in that order; junction bases with no gene match: 5. The germline V gene has CDR1 LGHDT and CDR2 YNNKEL (reference sequence). CDR3 in DNA: TGTGCCAGCAGCCAAGGGTCGACAGGGACCTACGAGCAGTACTTC. It yields the protein CASSQGSTGTYEQYF.

Points on this clonotype: A much larger clone is a single base away; this may be a read error. Since the CDR3 does not end with the conserved phenylalanine or tryptophan, this likely comes from a read error. The chain employs TRBV30 and TRBJ2-2; D unresolved. CDR3 length: 13 amino acids. CDR1 and CDR2 (germline): GTSNPN, SVGIG (reference sequence). V was pared by 4 bases and J by 1 base, with 7 bases between. The CDR3 loop is CAWKGGNTGELFL. CDR3 bases: TGTGCCTGGAAGGGTGGGAACACCGGGGAGCTGTTTTTG.

The chain joins TRBV18 to TRBJ2-2, with D possibly TRBD1 on 6 matching bases. Germline V CDR1 and CDR2: KGHSH, LQKENI. The CDR3 covers 13 residues. With 3 bases removed from V and 5 bases from J, the gap between germline ends came to 7 bases. The CDR3 bases are TGTGCCAGCTCACCTACAGGGACCGGGGAGCTGTTTTTT. Protein: CASSPTGTGELFF.

This chain links TRBV27 with TRBJ2-2; no clear D gene. The germline V gene has CDR1 MNHEY and CDR2 SMNVEV (reference sequence). CDR3 length equals 16 residues. V was clipped by 6 bases and J by 3 bases, with 17 bases between them. The CDR3 sequence: CASSPSWGTDTGELFF. In DNA, the CDR3 is TGTGCCAGCAGCCCCTCCTGGGGAACCGACACCGGGGAGCTGTTTTTT.

Comment on this clonotype: A much larger clone differs by one base, so this may be a read error. The V gene is TRBV5-1, the J gene TRBJ1-5, with D uncertain. The CDR3 sequence is 14 residues long. Trimming left V 4 bases short and J 5 bases short, with 13 bases between. The germline V gene encodes CDR1 SGHRS and CDR2 YFSETQ. The DNA for the CDR3 is TGCGCCAGCAGCCCGGGTTCATTAGATCAGCCCCAGCATTTT. The encoded protein is CASSPGSLDQPQHF.

This clonotype has a count of ten or more. The CDR3 protein is CASSYNPANYGYTF. Written as DNA, the CDR3 is TGTGCCAGCAGTTACAACCCAGCTAACTATGGCTACACCTTC. The chain employs TRBV6-2 or TRBV6-3 and TRBJ1-2; D not certain. This CDR3 comprises 14 residues. The V gene lost 2 bases and the J gene lost 0 bases, with 7 bases spanning the gap. The V gene's germline CDR1 is MNHEY and CDR2 SVGEGT.

This clonotype was found many times. For the CDR3, the DNA is TGTGCCAGCTCACCAGGGACGGAGTACTTC. It encodes CASSPGTEYF. V and J are TRBV18 and TRBJ2-7; D might be TRBD1 or TRBD2, each matching 5 bases. Germline CDR1 KGHSH, CDR2 LQKENI. V was shortened by 2 bases and J by 11 bases, with 7 bases between the two germline ends. The length of the CDR3 is 10 residues.

The J gene is TRBJ2-5, the V gene TRBV5-1; 7 bases match TRBD2. Germline V CDR1 and CDR2: SGHRS, YFSETQ. V was clipped by 4 bases and J by 5 bases; unmatched bases: 23. CDR3 length: 19 amino acids. The CDR3 spells CASSTNPSGTNSFWETQYF. As DNA, the CDR3 is TGCGCCAGCAGCACAAATCCCAGCGGGACGAACTCCTTTTGGGAGACCCAGTACTTC. The entire variable domain, with the rest obtained from reference TRBV5-1 and TRBJ2-5, is as follows: KAGVTQTPRYLIKTRGQQVTLSCSPISGHRSVSWYQQTPGQGLQFLFEYFSETQRNKGNFPGRFSGRQFSNSRSEMNVSTLELGDSALYLCASSTNPSGTNSFWETQYFGPGTRLLVL.

This clonotype occurred many times. The gene calls are TRBV11-2 and TRBJ1-1, with D uncertain. The CDR3 runs to 13 residues. The V gene lost 5 bases and the J gene lost 6 bases, with 13 bases spanning the gap. Germline CDR1 and CDR2: SGHAT and FQNNGV. The CDR3 sequence: CASSPRPISEAFF. Written as DNA, the CDR3 is TGTGCCAGCAGCCCCCGACCCATATCTGAAGCTTTCTTT.

This clonotype was counted at least ten times. The chain recombines TRBV18 with TRBJ1-4, with 8 positions matching TRBD1. CDR1 is KGHSH, CDR2 LQKENI, per germline. V gave up 2 bases and J gave up 5 bases; unmatched junction bases: 1. This CDR3 contains 14 residues. The CDR3 sequence: CASSPRDRNEKLFF. CDR3 DNA: TGTGCCAGCTCACCAAGGGACAGGAATGAAAAACTGTTTTTT.

This clonotype was seen a few times. The genes are TRBV7-2 and TRBJ1-1, with TRBD1 matching 7 bases. CDR3 length: 15 residues. CDR1 SGHTA and CDR2 FQGNSA come from the germline V gene. After removal of 5 bases from V and 0 bases from J, the junction contained 6 bases not matched to a gene. This CDR3 is CASSPKQGMNTEAFF. CDR3 bases: TGTGCCAGCAGCCCCAAACAGGGGATGAACACTGAAGCTTTCTTT.

This clonotype has ten or more counts. V gene TRBV28 combines with J gene TRBJ1-2, with 8 bases identical to TRBD1. CDR1 and CDR2 (germline): MDHEN, SYDVKM. The CDR3 runs to 15 residues. V lost 3 bases to trimming and J lost 8 bases; unmatched junction nucleotides: 11. CDR3 sequence reads: CASSFSGQGARGYTF. The CDR3 region has the DNA TGTGCCAGCAGTTTCTCGGGGCAGGGGGCGCGAGGCTACACCTTC.

The table lists this clonotype with many counts. The chain uses TRBV20-1 and TRBJ1-5; D possibly corresponds to TRBD1 (6 bases). The CDR3 spans 17 residues. Trimming cost V 6 bases and J 0 bases, with 21 bases left between them. Germline CDR1 and CDR2: DFQATT and SNEGSKA (reference sequence). The CDR3 region is CSARSGTTLYSNQPQHF. The CDR3 DNA is TGCAGTGCGCGCTCCGGGACAACACTTTATAGCAATCAGCCCCAGCATTTT.